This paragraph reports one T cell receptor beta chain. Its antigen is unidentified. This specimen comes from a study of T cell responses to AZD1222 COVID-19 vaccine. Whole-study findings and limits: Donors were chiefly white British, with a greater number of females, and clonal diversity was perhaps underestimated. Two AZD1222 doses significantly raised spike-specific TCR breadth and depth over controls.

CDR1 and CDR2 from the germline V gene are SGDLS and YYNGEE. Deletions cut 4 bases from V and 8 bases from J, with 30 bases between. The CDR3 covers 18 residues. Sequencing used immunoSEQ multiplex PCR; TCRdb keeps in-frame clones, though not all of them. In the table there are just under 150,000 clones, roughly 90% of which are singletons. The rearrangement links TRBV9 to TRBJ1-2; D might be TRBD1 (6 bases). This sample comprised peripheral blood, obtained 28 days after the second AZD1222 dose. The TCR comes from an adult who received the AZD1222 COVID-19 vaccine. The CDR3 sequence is CASSPHPDLRGPEGGYTF. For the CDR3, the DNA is TGTGCCAGCAGCCCACATCCGGACCTCAGGGGACCCGAAGGAGGCTACACCTTC.